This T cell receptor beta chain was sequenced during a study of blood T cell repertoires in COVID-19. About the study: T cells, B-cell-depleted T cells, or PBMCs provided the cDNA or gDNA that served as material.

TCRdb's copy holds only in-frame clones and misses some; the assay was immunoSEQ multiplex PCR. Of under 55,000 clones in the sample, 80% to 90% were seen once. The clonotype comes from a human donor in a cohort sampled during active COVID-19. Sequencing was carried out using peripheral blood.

The CDR3 protein is CASSPTGNTEAFF. In DNA, the CDR3 is TGCGCCAGCAGCCCCACTGGGAACACTGAAGCTTTCTTT. The chain is built from TRBV5-1 and TRBJ1-1; D not resolved. The length of the CDR3 is 13 residues. V was shortened by 4 bases and J by 1 base, with 8 bases between the two germline ends. The germline V gene encodes CDR1 SGHRS and CDR2 YFSETQ. Supplemented by reference TRBV5-1 and TRBJ1-1, the full variable domain reads KAGVTQTPRYLIKTRGQQVTLSCSPISGHRSVSWYQQTPGQGLQFLFEYFSETQRNKGNFPGRFSGRQFSNSRSEMNVSTLELGDSALYLCASSPTGNTEAFFGQGTRLTVV.